The subject of this entry is one TCR beta chain. The sample is drawn from a study of shared clonotypes between healthy human individuals. The CDR3 is 15 amino acids. With 0 bases clipped from V and 6 bases from J, the junction kept 4 bases outside the gene matches. Germline CDR1 and CDR2: WSHSY and SAAADI. Only Caucasian adults living in Nashville, Tennessee made up the donor group. Profiled with immunoSEQ multiplex PCR; TCRdb holds only in-frame clones, not every one. This sample has millions of clones; around 94% occur once, and the top ten carry about 0.13%. This TCR was recovered from a man between 18 and 29 years old in good health. Sequencing was carried out using naive CD4+ T cells sorted from blood. Subset given: CD45RA+ positively selected. The rearrangement joins TRBV10-2 to TRBJ1-5; 8 positions match TRBD1. The CDR3 here is CASSESWTGSQPQHF. The CDR3 nucleotides read TGCGCCAGCAGTGAGTCATGGACAGGGAGTCAGCCCCAGCATTTT.